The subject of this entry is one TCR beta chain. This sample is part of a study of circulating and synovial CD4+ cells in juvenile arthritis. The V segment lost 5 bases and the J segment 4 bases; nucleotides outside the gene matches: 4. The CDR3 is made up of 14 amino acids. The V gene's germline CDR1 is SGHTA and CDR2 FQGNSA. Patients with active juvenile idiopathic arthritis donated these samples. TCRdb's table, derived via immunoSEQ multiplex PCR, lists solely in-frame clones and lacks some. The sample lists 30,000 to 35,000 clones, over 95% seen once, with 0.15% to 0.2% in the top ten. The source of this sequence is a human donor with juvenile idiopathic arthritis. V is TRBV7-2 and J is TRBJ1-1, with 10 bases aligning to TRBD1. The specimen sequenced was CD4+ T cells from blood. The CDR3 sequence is CASSPTGGITEAFF. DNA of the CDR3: TGTGCCAGCAGCCCGACAGGGGGCATCACTGAAGCTTTCTTT.